These 31 T cell receptor beta chains share one sample of origin, sequenced in a study of technical replicates of blood from several donors. TCRdb's copy holds only in-frame clones and misses some; the assay was immunoSEQ multiplex PCR. The table shows 82,000 or so clones, with 95% to 96% occurring only once. The sequencing sample was made of T cells isolated from PBMCs. Receptors were obtained from a human donor in good health.

V usage is TRBV5-6 and J usage is TRBJ2-1; D unclear. This CDR3 region has 11 residues. The germline gives CDR1 SGHDT, CDR2 YYEEEE. V lost 3 bases and J 9 bases, leaving 7 bases between the germline ends. The CDR3 is CASSSFGEQFF. Here the CDR3 DNA reads TGTGCCAGCAGCTCATTCGGTGAGCAGTTCTTC.

The chain is built from TRBV5-1 and TRBJ2-1, with TRBD2 identical over 7 bases. The V gene end was trimmed by 1 base and the J gene end by 2 bases; junction bases not matched to a gene: 9. CDR3 length: 17 amino acids. Germline-derived CDR1 and CDR2 are SGHRS and YFSETQ. The CDR3 sequence: CASSLLVVAGTYNEQFF. The CDR3 nucleotides read TGCGCCAGCAGCTTGCTGGTTGTAGCGGGTACCTACAATGAGCAGTTCTTC. Full variable domain (outside the CDR3, taken from reference TRBV5-1 and TRBJ2-1): KAGVTQTPRYLIKTRGQQVTLSCSPISGHRSVSWYQQTPGQGLQFLFEYFSETQRNKGNFPGRFSGRQFSNSRSEMNVSTLELGDSALYLCASSLLVVAGTYNEQFFGPGTRLTVL.

CDR3 DNA sequence: TGTGCCAGCATACCATCGGCGGGGTACACCGGGGAGCTGTTTTTT. Its translation: CASIPSAGYTGELFF. The V call is TRBV27, the J call TRBJ2-2; D might be TRBD2 (6 bases). This CDR3 region has 15 residues. V lost 7 bases, J lost 3 bases, and 15 bases lay in between. Germline-derived CDR1 and CDR2 are MNHEY and SMNVEV (reference sequence).

The chain has TRBV6-1 and TRBJ2-2; TRBD2 agrees at 12 bases. V gave up 6 bases and J gave up 6 bases; unmatched junction bases: 5. Germline CDR1 is MNHNS and CDR2 is SASEGT. The CDR3 has 15 amino acids. The CDR3 nucleotides are TGTGCCAGCAGGACTAGCGGGAGCTATGCCGGGGAGCTGTTTTTT. It translates to CASRTSGSYAGELFF.

The chain employs TRBV4-1 and TRBJ1-5; 7 nucleotides align to TRBD1. V lost 3 bases and J lost 3; bases outside the gene matches: 8. Germline CDR1 is MGHRA and CDR2 is YSYEKL. The CDR3 has 16 residues. The CDR3 loop is CASSHYDRDTNQPQHF. The CDR3 DNA reads TGCGCCAGCAGCCATTATGACAGGGACACCAATCAGCCCCAGCATTTT.

The chain is built from TRBV7-6 and TRBJ1-3; 7 bases line up with TRBD1. Germline CDR1 SGHVS, CDR2 FNYEAQ. The CDR3 extends over 17 amino acids. The V and J ends lost 5 bases and 0 bases, in that order; junction bases with no gene match: 10. CDR3 DNA sequence: TGTGCCAGCAGCCTATCCGGGACAGCCTTCTCTGGAAACACCATATATTTT. Its translation: CASSLSGTAFSGNTIYF. The full variable domain, with the rest looked up from reference TRBV7-6 and TRBJ1-3, is GAGVSQSPRYKVTKRGQDVALRCDPISGHVSLYWYRQALGQGPEFLTYFNYEAQQDKSGLPNDRFSAERPEGSISTLTIQRTEQRDSAMYRCASSLSGTAFSGNTIYFGEGSWLTVV.

The sample holds a few counts of this clone. The V call is TRBV9, the J call TRBJ1-2; no clear D gene. The germline gives CDR1 SGDLS, CDR2 YYNGEE. The V and J ends lost 0 bases and 7 bases respectively, with 7 bases between them. This CDR3 is built from 12 residues. The CDR3 sequence: CASSVADSGYTF. The CDR3 DNA reads as TGTGCCAGCAGCGTAGCTGATAGTGGCTACACCTTC.

The rearrangement uses TRBV28 and TRBJ2-7, with D tentatively TRBD2 (6 bases). The germline CDR1 and CDR2 sequences are MDHEN and SYDVKM. Trimming removed 4 bases at V and 3 bases at J, with 13 bases between. This CDR3 is 14 amino acids long. The chain's CDR3 is CASSSPGRNYEQYF. CDR3 bases: TGTGCCAGCAGTTCCCCGGGGAGGAACTACGAGCAGTACTTC. The full variable domain, with the rest looked up from reference TRBV28 and TRBJ2-7, is DVKVTQSSRYLVKRTGEKVFLECVQDMDHENMFWYRQDPGLGLRLIYFSYDVKMKEKGDIPEGYSVSREKKERFSLILESASTNQTSMYLCASSSPGRNYEQYFGPGTRLTVT.

The chain links TRBV6-5 to TRBJ2-3, with 8 nucleotides matching TRBD2. Germline CDR1 MNHEY, CDR2 SVGAGI. CDR3 length equals 15 residues. J was trimmed by 2 bases and V by 5 bases; bases with no gene match: 6. Here the CDR3 reads CASSGPSGPTDTQYF. The DNA of the CDR3 is TGTGCCAGCAGTGGCCCTAGCGGGCCCACAGATACGCAGTATTTT.

The chain uses TRBV30 and TRBJ1-2; 9 positions match TRBD1. Germline CDR1 is GTSNPN and CDR2 is SVGIG (reference sequence). The CDR3 spans 14 residues. With V trimmed by 0 bases and J by 7 bases, 6 bases remained unmatched. The CDR3 sequence: CAWSVYRGRSGYTF. CDR3 coding DNA: TGTGCCTGGAGTGTTTACAGGGGGCGTTCTGGCTACACCTTC. Full variable domain (outside the CDR3, taken from reference TRBV30 and TRBJ1-2): SQTIHQWPATLVQPVGSPLSLECTVEGTSNPNLYWYRQAAGRGLQLLFYSVGIGQISSEVPQNLSASRPQDRQFILSSKKLLLSDSGFYLCAWSVYRGRSGYTFGSGTRLTVV.

To note about this clone: An end of the junction does not agree with germline; a read error may underlie this. This CDR3 is also generated by other DNA sequences in the sample. The chain has TRBV27 and TRBJ2-7, with D possibly being TRBD2 (5 bases). This CDR3 is built from 15 residues. CDR1 and CDR2 (germline): MNHEY, SMNVEV (reference sequence). As DNA, the CDR3 is TGTGCCAGTAGTTTAGGTTTAGCGCCCACCTACGAGCAGTACTTC. It is translated as CASSLGLAPTYEQYF.

This chain uses TRBV5-4 with TRBJ2-7; TRBD2 matches 12 bases. CDR1 and CDR2 (germline): SGHNT, YYREEE (reference sequence). V shed 5 bases, J shed 3 bases, and the junction held 3 bases outside the gene matches. The length of the CDR3 is 14 residues. CDR3 sequence (DNA): TGTGCCAGCAGATGGGGACTAGCGGGCTACGAGCAGTACTTC. Protein product: CASRWGLAGYEQYF.

The genes are TRBV27 and TRBJ2-5, with TRBD1 matching 8 bases. V gave up 5 bases and J gave up 7 bases; unmatched junction bases: 6. Per the germline V gene, CDR1 is MNHEY and CDR2 is SMNVEV (reference sequence). The CDR3 has 13 residues. The CDR3 loop reads CASSISGTGTQYF. The CDR3 DNA reads TGTGCCAGCAGTATCTCCGGGACAGGGACCCAGTACTTC.

This clone was seen just once. This chain links TRBV6-5 with TRBJ2-3; TRBD1 might be the D (5 bases). The germline V gene has CDR1 MNHEY and CDR2 SVGAGI. The CDR3 is 14 amino acids. With 8 bases removed from V and 0 bases from J, the gap between germline ends came to 12 bases. In DNA form, the CDR3 reads TGTGCCAGCCAAGCAGGGCATAGCACAGATACGCAGTATTTT. This translates into CASQAGHSTDTQYF.

The V gene is TRBV7-9, the J gene TRBJ1-2, with TRBD1 matching 9 bases. Germline-derived CDR1 and CDR2 are SEHNR and FQNEAQ (reference sequence). This CDR3 spans 15 amino acids. V trimming: 4 bases; J trimming: 5 bases; junction bases outside the gene matches: 8. CDR3 loop: CASSSDRGEEYGYTF. The CDR3 DNA is TGTGCCAGCAGCTCGGACAGGGGAGAGGAGTATGGCTACACCTTC.

J is TRBJ1-2 and V is TRBV7-3, with 7 bases aligning to TRBD1. This CDR3 spans 14 amino acids. With 5 bases clipped from V and 6 bases from J, the junction kept 9 bases outside the gene matches. Looked up from germline, CDR1 is SGHTA and CDR2 is FQGTGA. This CDR3 reads CASSPRQGDNGYTF. For the CDR3, the DNA is TGTGCCAGCAGCCCCCGACAGGGTGACAATGGCTACACCTTC.

The sample holds one count of this clone. V and J are TRBV7-9 and TRBJ1-2; TRBD1 aligns across 8 bases. The CDR3 contains 16 residues. Germline V lookup: CDR1 SEHNR, CDR2 FQNEAQ (reference sequence). V lost 8 bases and J lost 1; bases outside the gene matches: 12. The CDR3 region has the DNA TGTGCCAGCGCCCCCTTAGGACAGGGAGATAACTATGGCTACACCTTC. This sequence encodes CASAPLGQGDNYGYTF.

The gene calls are TRBV27 and TRBJ2-7, with 11 bases that match TRBD2. The CDR3 has 15 residues. The germline gives CDR1 MNHEY, CDR2 SMNVEV (reference sequence). Trimming took 5 bases from V and 7 from J; bases not matched to a gene: 10. The CDR3 spells CASSPISGRANEQYF. CDR3 coding DNA: TGTGCCAGCAGTCCTATTAGCGGGAGGGCCAATGAGCAGTACTTC.

This clone was picked up one time. V gene TRBV5-1 combines with J gene TRBJ2-3, with D perhaps matching TRBD2 (6 bases). With 4 bases removed from V and 0 bases from J, the gap between germline ends came to 15 bases. This CDR3 has 16 amino acids. The germline V gene has CDR1 SGHRS and CDR2 YFSETQ. In nucleotides, the CDR3 is TGCGCCAGCAGCGTCACCGGGACTGCTAGCACAGATACGCAGTATTTT. Its protein product is CASSVTGTASTDTQYF.

The rearrangement joins TRBV21-1 to TRBJ2-2; the table's D call TRBD2 went unverified against the DNA. TRBV21-1 is described as a pseudogene. The CDR3 consists of 17 residues. The CDR3 coding sequence is TGTGCCAGCAGCAAAGCGCCTAGCGGGACCCCGACCGGGGAGCTGTTTTTT. Protein sequence: CASSKAPSGTPTGELFF.

The rearrangement links TRBV4-1 to TRBJ2-1; TRBD2 might be the D (6 bases). The CDR3 sequence is 15 residues long. The V gene's germline CDR1 is MGHRA and CDR2 YSYEKL. Trimming took off 0 bases at V and 0 bases at J, with 6 bases between the two ends. This chain's CDR3 is CASSQDSGSYNEQFF. For the CDR3, the DNA is TGCGCCAGCAGCCAAGATAGCGGCTCCTACAATGAGCAGTTCTTC.

The chain joins TRBV29-1 to TRBJ1-2, with 8 bases lining up with TRBD1. Losses at the gene ends were 7 bases for V and 6 bases for J; bases not matched to a gene: 10. The CDR3 covers 13 residues. Germline V gene data show CDR1 as SQVTM and CDR2 as ANQGSEA. As DNA, the CDR3 is TGCAGCGGAGGGGACAGGACGGAGAATGGCTACACCTTC. This codes for CSGGDRTENGYTF.

This chain connects TRBV4-1 to TRBJ1-3, with 9 bases that match TRBD1. In germline, CDR1 is MGHRA, CDR2 YSYEKL. This CDR3 contains 18 residues. With V trimmed by 4 bases and J by 3 bases, 13 bases remained unmatched. The CDR3 loop reads CASSPVFRDRAHGNTIYF. As DNA, the CDR3 is TGCGCCAGCAGCCCAGTATTCCGGGACAGGGCGCATGGAAACACCATATATTTT.

This clone was seen just once. This sequence joins TRBV30 and TRBJ2-7, with TRBD2 matching 9 bases. The CDR3 is 18 residues long. Looked up from germline, CDR1 is GTSNPN and CDR2 is SVGIG (reference sequence). Unmatched junction bases numbered 15, after V lost 0 bases and J lost 3 bases. CDR3 nucleotides: TGTGCCTGGAGTGTATGGACTAGCGAACCTCGGGGACTCTACGAGCAGTACTTC. This encodes CAWSVWTSEPRGLYEQYF.

This clone has just one count. This chain joins TRBV7-2 and TRBJ2-7; the match to TRBD2 covers 7 bases. CDR3 length: 15 residues. Germline trimming cut 5 bases from V and 0 bases from J; bases unmatched to any gene: 7. Germline V gene lookup returns CDR1 SGHTA and CDR2 FQGNSA. The CDR3: CASSTRAGVSYEQYF. CDR3 coding DNA: TGTGCCAGCAGCACTCGGGCGGGAGTCTCCTACGAGCAGTACTTC.

The V call is TRBV4-2, the J call TRBJ2-7; 10 bases fit TRBD2. J was trimmed by 0 bases and V by 0 bases; bases with no gene match: 5. The CDR3 spans 17 residues. The germline CDR1 and CDR2 sequences are LGHNA and YNFKEQ. As DNA, the CDR3 is TGTGCCAGCAGCCAAGACCTTGGACTAGCGGCCTCCTACGAGCAGTACTTC. This translates into CASSQDLGLAASYEQYF.

The V gene is TRBV19, the J gene TRBJ2-7; 7 nucleotides align to TRBD2. J lost 0 bases, V lost 6 bases, and 5 bases had no gene match. CDR1 and CDR2 from the germline V gene are LNHDA and SQIVND (reference sequence). This CDR3 region has 14 residues. As DNA, the CDR3 is TGTGCCAGTAGGCCGGGACTAAGCTCCTACGAGCAGTACTTC. Amino acids: CASRPGLSSYEQYF. The complete variable domain, with remaining parts taken from reference TRBV19 and TRBJ2-7, reads DGGITQSPKYLFRKEGQNVTLSCEQNLNHDAMYWYRQDPGQGLRLIYYSQIVNDFQKGDIAEGYSVSREKKESFPLTVTSAQKNPTAFYLCASRPGLSSYEQYFGPGTRLTVT.

The chain couples TRBV5-1 to TRBJ2-5; the match to TRBD2 covers 7 bases. The germline V gene encodes CDR1 SGHRS and CDR2 YFSETQ. J gave up 1 base and V 4 bases, and 4 bases lay outside the gene matches. This CDR3 region has 14 residues. The CDR3 spells CASSVLAPQETQYF. The CDR3 region has the DNA TGCGCCAGCAGCGTACTAGCGCCCCAAGAGACCCAGTACTTC.

This clone was recorded only once. V is TRBV7-9 and J is TRBJ2-2; D not resolved. V lost 2 bases, J lost 2 bases, and 15 bases lay in between. The CDR3 runs to 17 residues. From germline, CDR1 is SEHNR and CDR2 FQNEAQ (reference sequence). In DNA, the CDR3 is TGTGCCAGCAGCTTATCCTTAGCTGGATTAAACACCGGGGAGCTGTTTTTT. Its translation: CASSLSLAGLNTGELFF. The full variable domain, rest sourced from reference TRBV7-9 and TRBJ2-2, is DTGVSQNPRHKITKRGQNVTFRCDPISEHNRLYWYRQTLGQGPEFLTYFQNEAQLEKSRLLSDRFSAERPKGSFSTLEIQRTEQGDSAMYLCASSLSLAGLNTGELFFGEGSRLTVL.

This chain uses TRBV7-3 with TRBJ1-2; perhaps TRBD1 as D (6 bases). Germline lookup yields CDR1 SGHTA and CDR2 FQGTGA. This CDR3 region has 15 residues. V lost 1 base, J lost 3 bases, and 12 bases lay in between. In DNA form, the CDR3 reads TGTGCCAGCAGCTTAAACGGGGGGCTAGACTATGGCTACACCTTC. Translated: CASSLNGGLDYGYTF.

The CDR3 region has the DNA TGTGCCAGCAGTAGCGACGGCCACAATGAGCAGTTCTTC. As protein: CASSSDGHNEQFF. J is TRBJ2-1 and V is TRBV6-5; D is uncertain. In germline, CDR1 is MNHEY, CDR2 SVGAGI. The CDR3 spans 13 residues. Trimming shortened V by 5 bases and J by 5 bases, and 10 bases separated the two germline ends.